The 17 T cell receptor beta chains reported below all come from one sample, sequenced in a study of cytomegalovirus exposure and HLA in healthy donors. Use of 60 Vbeta and 13 Jbeta primers characterized the PCR. The data were produced by immunoSEQ multiplex PCR, yet TCRdb's version contains in-frame clones alone and is incomplete. This repertoire shows around 150,000 clones, 76% found once; its top ten account for under 2%. Sequenced: PBMCs. These receptors all come from a female donor in good health and CMV-seropositive.

This clone was seen more than once but under ten times. The J gene is TRBJ2-7, the V gene TRBV10-1, with a possible D match to TRBD1 (5 bases). The CDR3 has 14 amino acids. The germline V and J ends were trimmed by 5 bases and 2 bases, with 13 bases remaining between them. Germline CDR1 is WNHNN and CDR2 is SYGVQD (reference sequence). The CDR3 loop reads CASSRQLPPYEQYF. CDR3 in DNA: TGCGCCAGCAGTAGACAGTTACCCCCCTACGAGCAGTACTTC.

The chain couples TRBV6-6 to TRBJ1-1, with a weak D call TRBD1 (5 bases). The length of the CDR3 is 14 residues. Germline V gives CDR1 MNHNY, CDR2 SVGAGI (reference sequence). The V gene lost 4 bases and the J gene lost 4 bases, with 13 bases spanning the gap. CDR3 protein: CASSSNRGSTEAFF. Here the CDR3 DNA reads TGTGCCAGCAGTTCCAATCGGGGGAGCACTGAAGCTTTCTTT.

The chain employs TRBV11-3 and TRBJ2-5; tentative D call: TRBD1 (7 bases). Trimming took off 5 bases at V and 1 base at J, with 17 bases between the two ends. The CDR3 loop spans 16 amino acids. Germline V gene sequence: CDR1 SGHNT, CDR2 YENEEA. The CDR3 spells CASSPGGQVGQETQYF. The CDR3, as DNA: TGTGCCAGCAGCCCAGGGGGGCAGGTCGGCCAAGAGACCCAGTACTTC. Looking up the rest from reference TRBV11-3 and TRBJ2-5 gives the full variable domain: EAGVVQSPRYKIIEKKQPVAFWCNPISGHNTLYWYLQNLGQGPELLIRYENEEAVDDSQLPKDRFSAERLKGVDSTLKIQPAELGDSAVYLCASSPGGQVGQETQYFGPGTRLLVL.

V is TRBV6-6 and J is TRBJ2-7, with 8 positions matching TRBD1. CDR3 size: 13 residues. J lost 5 bases, V lost 5 bases, and 5 bases had no gene match. CDR1 is MNHNY, CDR2 SVGAGI, per germline (reference sequence). CDR3 sequence (DNA): TGTGCCAGCAGTGAGGGACAGGTCAACGAGCAGTACTTC. Residues: CASSEGQVNEQYF.

V gene TRBV5-4 combines with J gene TRBJ2-7, with 8 bases aligning to TRBD2. Trimming cost V 2 bases and J 5 bases; bases outside gene matches: 6. CDR3 size: 14 residues. Germline values: CDR1 SGHNT, CDR2 YYREEE (reference sequence). The CDR3 region has the DNA TGTGCCAGCAGCTTTCCCGGAGCGGGAGACGAGCAGTACTTC. Translated: CASSFPGAGDEQYF.

The chain uses TRBV7-2 and TRBJ1-1; tentative D call: TRBD1 (5 bases). Per the germline V gene, CDR1 is SGHTA and CDR2 is FQGNSA. Trimming pared 1 base from V and 4 bases from J, leaving 10 bases between. CDR3 length: 14 residues. DNA of the CDR3: TGTGCCAGCAGCTTAGGGGGGGGTAGCACTGAAGCTTTCTTT. Protein sequence: CASSLGGGSTEAFF.

This clone was observed a few times. The rearrangement uses TRBV6-5 and TRBJ2-1; 10 bases are shared with TRBD1. The ends lost 5 bases at V and 4 bases at J; junction bases unmatched: 2. There are 14 residues in the CDR3. Germline CDR1 is MNHEY and CDR2 is SVGAGI. The CDR3 reads CASSQDRGYNEQFF. CDR3 DNA sequence: TGTGCCAGCAGTCAGGACAGGGGGTACAATGAGCAGTTCTTC.

The CDR3 nucleotides read TGTGCCAGCAGCAAGTCGGGGGGGCCGAACACAGATACGCAGTATTTT. Protein: CASSKSGGPNTDTQYF. The chain employs TRBV5-8 and TRBJ2-3, with 8 bases matching TRBD2. The germline V gene encodes CDR1 SGHTS and CDR2 YDEGEE. The CDR3 has 16 residues. V dropped 4 bases and J dropped 2; count of bases not matched to a gene: 9.

The chain employs TRBV7-2 and TRBJ2-1; perhaps TRBD2 as D (6 bases). The length of the CDR3 is 12 residues. Germline V gives CDR1 SGHTA, CDR2 FQGNSA. V lost 4 bases to trimming and J lost 14 bases, with 15 bases between them. CDR3 nucleotide sequence: TGTGCCAGCAGCTCGTATAGCGGAGAGGAGTTCTTC. Translation gives CASSSYSGEEFF.

The V and J genes are TRBV6-6 and TRBJ1-2; weak D call: TRBD1 (6 bases). V was shortened by 5 bases and J by 7 bases, with 11 bases between the two germline ends. From germline, CDR1 is MNHNY and CDR2 SVGAGI (reference sequence). The CDR3 extends over 12 amino acids. For the CDR3, the DNA is TGTGCCAGCAGTAAGGGGGTCTCTGGCTACACCTTC. It specifies CASSKGVSGYTF.

The V gene is TRBV9, the J gene TRBJ2-3; TRBD2 agrees at 9 bases. CDR1 SGDLS and CDR2 YYNGEE come from the germline V gene. V shed 3 bases and J 3 bases; nucleotides not matched to a gene: 5. CDR3 length: 15 amino acids. CDR3 loop: CASSATSGQTDTQYF. CDR3 bases: TGTGCCAGCAGCGCAACTAGCGGGCAGACAGATACGCAGTATTTT.

The rearrangement uses TRBV6-5 and TRBJ2-4, with 9 bases identical to TRBD1. The CDR3 runs 15 residues. CDR1 and CDR2 (germline): MNHEY, SVGAGI. J gave up 7 bases and V 5 bases, and 9 bases lay outside the gene matches. The DNA of the CDR3 is TGTGCCAGCAGTCAGGACAGGGGAGAAAGGAACATTCAGTACTTC. Translated, it gives CASSQDRGERNIQYF.

This sequence joins TRBV21-1 and TRBJ2-3; TRBD1, the table's D call, was not compared with the DNA. TRBV21-1 is a known pseudogene. This CDR3 is 19 amino acids long. The CDR3 here is CASSNVGTGGGGGTDTQYF. DNA of the CDR3: TGTGCCAGCAGCAATGTGGGGACAGGGGGTGGTGGCGGCACAGATACGCAGTATTTT.

V and J are TRBV5-4 and TRBJ2-5; 9 bases match TRBD2. Germline V CDR1 and CDR2: SGHNT, YYREEE (reference sequence). This CDR3 is 17 amino acids long. Unmatched junction bases numbered 11, after V lost 0 bases and J lost 5 bases. CDR3 bases: TGTGCCAGCAGCTTGGAATGGATAGCGGGAGAAATTGAGACCCAGTACTTC. Residues: CASSLEWIAGEIETQYF.

The chain links TRBV6-6 to TRBJ1-5, with a tentative D call TRBD1 (6 bases). The CDR3 loop spans 16 amino acids. Trimming cost V 6 bases and J 5 bases, with 20 bases left between them. Looked up from germline, CDR1 is MNHNY and CDR2 is SVGAGI (reference sequence). CDR3 sequence reads: CASRARTGSGDQPQHF. In DNA, the CDR3 is TGTGCCAGCAGGGCACGTACAGGGAGCGGGGATCAGCCCCAGCATTTT.

This rearrangement joins TRBV7-9 to TRBJ2-5, with a possible D match to TRBD1 (5 bases). V was trimmed by 1 base and J by 5 bases, leaving 8 bases between them. Germline CDR1 and CDR2: SEHNR and FQNEAQ (reference sequence). This CDR3 has 13 amino acids. In DNA form, the CDR3 reads TGTGCCAGCAGCTTAGGACAGTGGGAGACCCAGTACTTC. This gives the protein CASSLGQWETQYF.

This chain connects TRBV28 to TRBJ2-2, with 9 bases identical to TRBD1. Germline V gene lookup returns CDR1 MDHEN and CDR2 SYDVKM. J was trimmed by 4 bases and V by 7 bases; bases with no gene match: 7. This CDR3 is 15 amino acids long. This CDR3 is CASISRQGGTGELFF. In DNA, the CDR3 is TGTGCCAGCATTTCGAGACAGGGGGGCACCGGGGAGCTGTTTTTT.